This T cell receptor beta chain was observed in a study of T cell responses to AZD1222 COVID-19 vaccine. This clone was detected only once. Its antigen remains unknown. The table came from immunoSEQ multiplex PCR; TCRdb's copy has only in-frame clones and leaves some out. The table records about 110,000 clones, roughly 90% of them present only once. Combined were second doses at about 4 or about 12 weeks. Study results and caveats: Clonal diversity was possibly underestimated, and white British individuals and females predominated among donors.

The receptor's source is an adult who received the AZD1222 COVID-19 vaccine. Sample: peripheral blood, taken 28 days after the second AZD1222 dose.

The CDR3 loop is CASRTGLATNTGELFF. In DNA form, the CDR3 reads TGTGCCAGCAGAACGGGTCTAGCGACGAACACCGGGGAGCTGTTTTTT. The chain carries TRBV6-6 and TRBJ2-2, with D possibly matching TRBD2 (6 bases). Germline assignment: CDR1 MNHNY and CDR2 SVGAGI (reference sequence). The length of the CDR3 is 16 residues. Deletions cut 6 bases from V and 0 bases from J, with 14 bases between.